In this sample, the clone carrying this T cell receptor beta chain turned up a few times. Its antigen is unidentified. V was shortened by 1 base and J by 7 bases, with 10 bases between the two germline ends. The germline CDR1 and CDR2 sequences are SGHTA and FQGTGA. CDR3 size: 14 residues. Profiled with immunoSEQ multiplex PCR; TCRdb holds only in-frame clones, not every one. The data show 90,000 to 140,000 clones, roughly 86% seen once. The sample originates from a study of cytomegalovirus exposure and HLA in healthy donors. Whole-study context: According to later analysis, the same platform produced the 130 or so validation and over 600 first-cohort repertoires. Notes on the study in general: There were some public TCRs occurring in many donors, but most TCR sequences were rare. Cytomegalovirus-associated TCR beta chains were listed, numbering approximately 150.

The donors were in the roughly 120-subject validation cohort; that cohort was separate from the roughly 660-subject first cohort. The source of this sequence is a woman aged 18-29 years in good health and CMV-seropositive. Sequenced input: PBMCs. The chain recombines TRBV7-3 with TRBJ2-2; D ambiguous. The CDR3 bases are TGTGCCAGCAGCTTAAGTCTGGTCGGCGGGGAGCTGTTTTTT. It specifies CASSLSLVGGELFF.